The entry that follows covers one TCR beta chain sequence. This record belongs to a study of blood T cell repertoires in COVID-19. Study information: Italy, Spain and the United States were the sources of the convalescent and acute COVID-19 samples. From T cells, B-cell-depleted T cells, or PBMCs came the material, which was cDNA or gDNA.

Per the study methods: Reference gene primers were amplified, and this amplification served to estimate nucleated cell counts. The method was immunoSEQ multiplex PCR; TCRdb's version includes in-frame clones alone and lacks a portion of them. D and trimming were read from the DNA, whereas the V and J calls and clone size are those reported in that table. The repertoire holds around 380,000 clones, with more than 75% as singletons. The CDR3 extends over 17 amino acids. Per the germline V gene, CDR1 is KGHDR and CDR2 is SFDVKD. V dropped 1 base and J dropped 2; count of bases not matched to a gene: 7. This TCR came from a human donor with acute or convalescent COVID-19. The donor label of this sample is uncertain. The sequencing input was peripheral blood. This rearrangement joins TRBV24-1 to TRBJ2-3; TRBD2 aligns across 8 bases. The CDR3 nucleotides read TGTGCCACCAGTGATTTCTTCCCAGCGGGAGTCACAGATACGCAGTATTTT. Protein sequence: CATSDFFPAGVTDTQYF.